This TCR beta chain was sequenced for a study of blood T cell repertoires in COVID-19. CDR1 is SGHRS, CDR2 YFSETQ, per germline. This CDR3 has 14 residues. Trimming left V 1 base short and J 5 bases short, with 10 bases between. Data came from immunoSEQ multiplex PCR; TCRdb stores just in-frame clones and leaves some out. The sample carries 150,000 or so clones, 81% recorded once. V and J are TRBV5-1 and TRBJ2-1; a possible D gene is TRBD2 (6 bases). The TCR was taken from a woman aged 40 to 50 with acute COVID-19. The sequencing sample was made of PBMCs or T cells enriched from blood (not recorded which). The CDR3 is CASSLWGENNEQFF. The CDR3 DNA is TGCGCCAGCAGCTTGTGGGGGGAGAACAATGAGCAGTTCTTC.